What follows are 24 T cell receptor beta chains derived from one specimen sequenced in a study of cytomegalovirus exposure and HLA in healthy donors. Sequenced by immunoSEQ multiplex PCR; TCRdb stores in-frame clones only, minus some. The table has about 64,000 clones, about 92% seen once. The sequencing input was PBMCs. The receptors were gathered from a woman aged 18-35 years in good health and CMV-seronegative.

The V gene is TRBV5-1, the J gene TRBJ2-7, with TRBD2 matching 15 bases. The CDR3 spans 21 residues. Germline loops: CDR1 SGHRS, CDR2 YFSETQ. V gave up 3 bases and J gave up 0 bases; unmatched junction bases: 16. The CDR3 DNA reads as TGCGCCAGCAGCTCGGGACTAGCGGGAGGCATCCAATTGAGAAGCTCCTACGAGCAGTACTTC. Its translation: CASSSGLAGGIQLRSSYEQYF.

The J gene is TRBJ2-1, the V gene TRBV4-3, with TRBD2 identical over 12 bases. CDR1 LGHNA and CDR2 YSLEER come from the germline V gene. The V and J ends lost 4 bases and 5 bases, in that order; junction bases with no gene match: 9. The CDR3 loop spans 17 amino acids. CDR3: CASSLNTGLAGHNEQFF. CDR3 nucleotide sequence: TGCGCCAGCAGCCTAAACACGGGACTAGCGGGCCACAATGAGCAGTTCTTC.

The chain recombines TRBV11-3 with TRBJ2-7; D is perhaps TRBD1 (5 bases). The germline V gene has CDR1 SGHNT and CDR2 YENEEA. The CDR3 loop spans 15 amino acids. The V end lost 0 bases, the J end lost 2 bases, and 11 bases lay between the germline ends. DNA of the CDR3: TGTGCCAGCAGCTTAGATCCAGGGTTCCCCTACGAGCAGTACTTC. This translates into CASSLDPGFPYEQYF.

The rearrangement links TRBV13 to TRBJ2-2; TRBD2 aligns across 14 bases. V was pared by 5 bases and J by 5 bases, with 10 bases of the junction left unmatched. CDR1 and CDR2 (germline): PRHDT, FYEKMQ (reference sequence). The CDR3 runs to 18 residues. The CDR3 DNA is TGTGCCAGCAGCCCGACGACTAGCGGGAGGGACCTAACCGGGGAGCTGTTTTTT. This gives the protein CASSPTTSGRDLTGELFF.

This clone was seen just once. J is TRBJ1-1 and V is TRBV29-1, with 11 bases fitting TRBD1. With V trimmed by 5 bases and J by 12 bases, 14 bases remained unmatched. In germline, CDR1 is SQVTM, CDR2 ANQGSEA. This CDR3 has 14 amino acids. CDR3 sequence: CSVLNPGQGVVTFF. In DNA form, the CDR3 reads TGCAGCGTTCTAAACCCGGGACAGGGGGTGGTGACTTTCTTT.

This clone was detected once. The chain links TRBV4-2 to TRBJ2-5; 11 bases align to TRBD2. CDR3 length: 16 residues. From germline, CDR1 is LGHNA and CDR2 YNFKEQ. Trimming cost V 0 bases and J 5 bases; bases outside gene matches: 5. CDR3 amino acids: CASSQEASGGPETQYF. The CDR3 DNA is TGTGCCAGCAGCCAAGAGGCTAGCGGGGGGCCGGAGACCCAGTACTTC.

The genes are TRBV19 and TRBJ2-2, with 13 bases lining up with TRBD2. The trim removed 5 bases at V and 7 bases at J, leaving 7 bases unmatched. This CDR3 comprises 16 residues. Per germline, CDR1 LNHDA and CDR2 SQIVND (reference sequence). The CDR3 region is CASSWGLAGRGGELFF. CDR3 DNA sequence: TGTGCCAGTAGTTGGGGACTAGCGGGAAGGGGCGGGGAGCTGTTTTTT.

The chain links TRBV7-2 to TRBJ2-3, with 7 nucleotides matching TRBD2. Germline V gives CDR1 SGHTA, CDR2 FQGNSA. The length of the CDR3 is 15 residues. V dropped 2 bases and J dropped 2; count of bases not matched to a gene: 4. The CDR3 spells CASSLLSGDTDTQYF. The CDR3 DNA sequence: TGTGCCAGCAGCTTACTGAGCGGGGACACAGATACGCAGTATTTT.

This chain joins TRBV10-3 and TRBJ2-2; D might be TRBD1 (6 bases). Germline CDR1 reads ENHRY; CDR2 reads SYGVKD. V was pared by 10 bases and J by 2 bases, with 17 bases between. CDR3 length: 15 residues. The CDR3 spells CATRQEISNTGELFF. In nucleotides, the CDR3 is TGTGCCACAAGACAGGAAATATCAAACACCGGGGAGCTGTTTTTT.

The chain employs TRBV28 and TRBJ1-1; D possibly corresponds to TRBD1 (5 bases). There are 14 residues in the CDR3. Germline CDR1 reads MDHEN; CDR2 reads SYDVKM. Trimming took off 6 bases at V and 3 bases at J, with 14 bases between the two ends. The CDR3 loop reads CASRLGRGDTEAFF. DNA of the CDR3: TGTGCCAGCAGGCTTGGTCGGGGGGACACTGAAGCTTTCTTT.

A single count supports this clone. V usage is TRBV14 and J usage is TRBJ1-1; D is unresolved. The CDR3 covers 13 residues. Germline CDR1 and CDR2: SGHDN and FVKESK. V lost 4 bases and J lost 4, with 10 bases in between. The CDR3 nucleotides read TGTGCCAGCAGCCGGTCCCCTACCACTGAAGCTTTCTTT. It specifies CASSRSPTTEAFF.

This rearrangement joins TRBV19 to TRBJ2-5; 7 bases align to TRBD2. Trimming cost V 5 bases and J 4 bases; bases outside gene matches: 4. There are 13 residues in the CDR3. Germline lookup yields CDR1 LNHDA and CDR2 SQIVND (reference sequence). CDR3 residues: CASSPGLGETQYF. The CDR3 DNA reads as TGTGCCAGTAGTCCCGGACTAGGAGAGACCCAGTACTTC. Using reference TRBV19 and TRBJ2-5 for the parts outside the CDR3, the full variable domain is DGGITQSPKYLFRKEGQNVTLSCEQNLNHDAMYWYRQDPGQGLRLIYYSQIVNDFQKGDIAEGYSVSREKKESFPLTVTSAQKNPTAFYLCASSPGLGETQYFGPGTRLLVL.

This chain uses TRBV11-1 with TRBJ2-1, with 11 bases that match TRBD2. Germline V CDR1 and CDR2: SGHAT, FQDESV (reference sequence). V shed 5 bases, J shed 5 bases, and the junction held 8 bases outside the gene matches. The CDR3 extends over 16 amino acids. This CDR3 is CASSPTGTSGNNEQFF. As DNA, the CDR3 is TGTGCCAGCAGCCCAACCGGGACTAGCGGAAACAATGAGCAGTTCTTC.

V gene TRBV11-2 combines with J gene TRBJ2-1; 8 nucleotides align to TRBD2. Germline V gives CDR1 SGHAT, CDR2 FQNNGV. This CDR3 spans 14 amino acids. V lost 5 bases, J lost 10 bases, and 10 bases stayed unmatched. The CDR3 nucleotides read TGTGCCAGCAGCCCCAAGCGGGAGTCGGCCGAGCAGTTCTTC. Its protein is CASSPKRESAEQFF.

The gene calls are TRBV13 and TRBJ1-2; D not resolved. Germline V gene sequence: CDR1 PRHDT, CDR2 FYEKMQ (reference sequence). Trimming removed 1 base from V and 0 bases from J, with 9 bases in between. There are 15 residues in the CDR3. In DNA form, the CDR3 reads TGTGCCAGCAGCTTAGCCGCGGATGCTAACTATGGCTACACCTTC. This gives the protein CASSLAADANYGYTF.

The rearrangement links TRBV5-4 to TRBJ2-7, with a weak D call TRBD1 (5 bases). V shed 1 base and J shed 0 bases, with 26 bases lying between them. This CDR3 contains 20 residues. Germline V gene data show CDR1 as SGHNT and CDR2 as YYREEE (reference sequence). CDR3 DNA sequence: TGTGCCAGCAGCTTGTCCTCTGTGTTGGTGGACACCTCAAGCTCCTACGAGCAGTACTTC. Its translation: CASSLSSVLVDTSSSYEQYF.

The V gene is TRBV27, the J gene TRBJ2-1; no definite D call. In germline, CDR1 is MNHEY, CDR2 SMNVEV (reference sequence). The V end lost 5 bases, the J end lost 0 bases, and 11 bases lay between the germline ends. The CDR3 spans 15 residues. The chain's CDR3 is CASSPIDSSYNEQFF. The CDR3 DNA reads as TGTGCCAGCAGTCCCATAGACTCCTCCTACAATGAGCAGTTCTTC.

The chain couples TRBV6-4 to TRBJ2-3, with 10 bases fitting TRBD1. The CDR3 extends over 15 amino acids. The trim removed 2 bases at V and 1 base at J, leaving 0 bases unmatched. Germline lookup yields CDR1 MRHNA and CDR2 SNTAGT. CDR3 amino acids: CASSDGTGGTDTQYF. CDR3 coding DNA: TGTGCCAGCAGTGACGGGACAGGGGGCACAGATACGCAGTATTTT.

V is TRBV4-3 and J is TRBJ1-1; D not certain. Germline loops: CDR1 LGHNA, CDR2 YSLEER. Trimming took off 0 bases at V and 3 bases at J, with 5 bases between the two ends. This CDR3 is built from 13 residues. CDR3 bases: TGCGCCAGCAGCCAAGAGCAGGACACTGAAGCTTTCTTT. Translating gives CASSQEQDTEAFF.

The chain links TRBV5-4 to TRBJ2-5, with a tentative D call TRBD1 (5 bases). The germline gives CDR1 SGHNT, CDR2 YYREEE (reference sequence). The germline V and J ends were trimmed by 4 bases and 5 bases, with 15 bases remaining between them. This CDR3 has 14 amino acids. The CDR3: CASSAGSGVETQYF. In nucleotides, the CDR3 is TGTGCCAGCAGCGCAGGGTCGGGCGTTGAGACCCAGTACTTC.

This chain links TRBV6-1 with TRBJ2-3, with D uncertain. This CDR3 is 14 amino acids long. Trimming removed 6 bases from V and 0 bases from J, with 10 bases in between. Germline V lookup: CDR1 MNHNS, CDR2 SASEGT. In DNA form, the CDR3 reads TGTGCCAGCAGGAGAATACTAAGCACAGATACGCAGTATTTT. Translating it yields CASRRILSTDTQYF.

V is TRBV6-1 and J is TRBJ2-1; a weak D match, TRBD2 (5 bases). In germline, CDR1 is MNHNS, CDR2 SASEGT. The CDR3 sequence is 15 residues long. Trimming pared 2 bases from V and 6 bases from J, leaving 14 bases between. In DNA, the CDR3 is TGTGCCAGCAGTGAATTTGTACTAGAGACCAATGAGCAGTTCTTC. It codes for CASSEFVLETNEQFF.

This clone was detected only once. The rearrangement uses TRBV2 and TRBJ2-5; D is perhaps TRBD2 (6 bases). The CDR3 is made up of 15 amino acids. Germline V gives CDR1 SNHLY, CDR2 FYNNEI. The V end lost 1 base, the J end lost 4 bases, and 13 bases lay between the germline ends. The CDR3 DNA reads TGTGCCAGCAGTGAAGACGTCCGGAGGGCAGAGACCCAGTACTTC. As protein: CASSEDVRRAETQYF.

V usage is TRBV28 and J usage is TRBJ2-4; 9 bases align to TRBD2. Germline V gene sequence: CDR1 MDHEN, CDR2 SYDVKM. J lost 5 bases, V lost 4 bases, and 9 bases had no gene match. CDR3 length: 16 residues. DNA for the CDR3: TGTGCCAGCAGTTCCTACCCGCGGGGGGGCCAAAACATTCAGTACTTC. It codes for CASSSYPRGGQNIQYF.